This T cell receptor beta chain stems from a study of graft-versus-host responses after intestinal transplantation (dated by TCRdb to the early 2020s). Some background on the complete study: The transplants that recipients received were multivisceral, liver-intestinal, or isolated intestinal. Every recipient was given anti-thymocyte globulin induction, followed by approximately three years of maintenance tacrolimus and steroids. Graft-versus-host and host-versus-graft alloreactive T cell clones were tracked in the graft, circulation and bone marrow after intestinal transplantation using bulk TCR-beta CDR3 sequencing. Alloreactive clones were identified by sequencing pre-transplant mixed lymphocyte reaction products and comparing these products with unstimulated pre-transplant donor and recipient T cells. Of the roughly 24 intestinal transplant recipients enrolled in the cohort, one of whom was a retransplant, 3 patients without pretransplant specimens were excluded. A peak of at least 4% donor T cells among recipient peripheral blood mononuclear cells was the definition used for donor T cell macrochimerism. Rather than going through the commercial service, samples from three later patients were sequenced in-house on an Illumina MiSeq and processed with MiXCR.

The label giving this sample's time point can be read as: cells obtained before transplantation from donor or recipient. Mixed lymphocyte reactions plated around 200,000 CFSE-labeled pre-transplant responders with around 200,000 irradiated violet-dye-labeled stimulators and were cultured for roughly 6 days. After the mixed lymphocyte reaction, proliferating CD3+CD4+CFSE-low and CD3+CD8+CFSE-low responder cells were FACS-sorted on a BD Influx sorter. Via the germline V gene, CDR1 is SGHVS and CDR2 FQNEAQ. Deletion took 1 base off V and 9 bases off J, with a span of 10 bases between the germline ends. The CDR3 runs 13 amino acids, cysteine and phenylalanine included. Solely the CDR3 DNA is kept, with 39 bases framed from the first base. Study-level results and caveats: The conclusions were limited by the relatively low number and heterogeneity of the intestinal transplant patients. In the allografts of patients with donor T cell macrochimerism, GvH to HvG T cell clonal ratios were high. GvH clones were detected in recipient bone marrow, and some of these GvH clones were observed earlier in ileal mucosa or blood, consistent with an intestinal mucosal origin. Early after transplant, declines in HvG clones were associated with peak levels of circulating GvH clones.

As to this clone: Per-base qualities were not stored, and no clone one base away is much larger.

Receptor libraries were prepared by the immunoSEQ multiplex PCR assay. For most patients, genomic DNA was isolated with the Qiagen DNeasy Blood and Tissue Kit and sent frozen to Adaptive Biotechnologies for TCR sequencing. For most patients, high-throughput TCR-beta CDR3 sequencing of genomic DNA was performed by Adaptive Biotechnologies. The authors' analysis ran thus. TCR sequencing data were retrieved from Adaptive's ImmunoSEQ software for 15 to 20 patients, whereas a few other patients were processed with MiXCR and VDJtools. CD4 versus CD8 sorting errors were corrected by removing sequences found in both subsets at a frequency ratio below 5:1. Because the origin of CDR3 nucleotide sequences shared between donor and recipient could not be assigned, those sequences were removed. At least 2-fold expansion over unstimulated cells and a minimum CFSE-low frequency of 0.002% (template counts) or 0.001% (read counts) were required for clones to be classified as alloreactive. Mappable clones were those detected in sequenced pre-transplant spleen, lymph node, or MLR CFSE-low populations of the donor or recipient. The cumulative frequency of alloreactive clones was calculated as a percentage of all sequences, weighted by copy number. The immuneACCESS repertoire file appears here via TCRdb, limited to in-frame rearrangements. These files lack a portion of the clones; in checked studies, under half of the deficit traces to unresolved V genes, and the cause of the others is not known. The V and J calls and clone size are taken from that table; D and trimming were inferred from the DNA. This sample lists about 14,000 clones; 30% to 35% were detected once. Of the sample, roughly 2% falls within the top ten clones.

Sequencing was performed on alloreactive CD8+ T cells from a mixed lymphocyte reaction culture, taken before intestinal transplant. The cell subset or site label for this specimen denotes: CFSE-low proliferating T cells sorted from approximately 6-day pre-transplant mixed lymphocyte reaction (GvH or HvG direction). Recombination joined TRBV7-8 with TRBJ2-1; TRBD2 is perhaps the D gene, given 5 matching bases. This TCR came from a human patient who received an intestinal transplant. The bases read TGTGCCAGCAGCTTAGACCTCGGAGGTGAGCAGTTCTTC. It codes for CASSLDLGGEQFF.